The 5 T cell receptor beta chains below all came from one sample that was sequenced in a study of patients and donors after allogeneic stem cell transplantation. Each CDR3 protein gets one entry after TCRdb re-called the RT-PCR reads with MiXCR. This sample has approximately 200,000 distinct CDR3 sequences, with about 38% found just once. The material sequenced was blood, either unsorted or a sorted T cell fraction (not recorded which). These receptors all stem from a human donor who was either an allogeneic HSCT recipient or a stem cell or donor lymphocyte infusion donor (not recorded which). It is not recorded whose cells these are; they may come from a transplant donor.

In this sample, this clonotype turned up a few times. This chain joins TRBV5-1 and TRBJ1-2; the D gene is possibly TRBD1 (5 bases). V lost 1 base, J lost 3 bases, and 10 bases lay in between. This CDR3 is 14 amino acids long. Per germline, CDR1 SGHRS and CDR2 YFSETQ. CDR3 protein: CASSLLDSDYGYTF. The CDR3 region has the DNA TGCGCCAGCAGCTTGCTCGACAGCGACTATGGCTACACCTTC. The full variable domain, rest sourced from reference TRBV5-1 and TRBJ1-2, is KAGVTQTPRYLIKTRGQQVTLSCSPISGHRSVSWYQQTPGQGLQFLFEYFSETQRNKGNFPGRFSGRQFSNSRSEMNVSTLELGDSALYLCASSLLDSDYGYTFGSGTRLTVV.

The V and J genes are TRBV29-1 and TRBJ2-1; no clear D gene. This CDR3 contains 13 residues. Germline V gene sequence: CDR1 SQVTM, CDR2 ANQGSEA. Trimming pared 6 bases from V and 5 bases from J, leaving 14 bases between. The CDR3 DNA reads as TGCAGCGTCGGTGCTGGACGGGACAATGAGCAGTTCTTC. Amino acids: CSVGAGRDNEQFF.

V usage is TRBV6-5 and J usage is TRBJ2-5, with 13 bases identical to TRBD2. Per germline, CDR1 MNHEY and CDR2 SVGAGI. After removal of 9 bases from V and 4 bases from J, the junction contained 5 bases not matched to a gene. The CDR3 sequence is 14 residues long. CDR3 sequence reads: CARGGLAGSETQYF. The CDR3, as DNA: TGTGCCAGGGGGGGACTAGCGGGGTCAGAGACCCAGTACTTC.

This clonotype turned up a few times. The V call is TRBV7-9, the J call TRBJ1-6; tentative D call: TRBD1 (5 bases). The CDR3 extends over 15 amino acids. CDR1 and CDR2 from the germline V gene are SEHNR and FQNEAQ (reference sequence). The V gene lost 8 bases and the J gene lost 8 bases, with 19 bases spanning the gap. Written as DNA, the CDR3 is TGTGCCAGCTCCCAAACAGGAATGGCGGATTCACCCCTCCACTTT. This gives the protein CASSQTGMADSPLHF.

V gene TRBV20-1 combines with J gene TRBJ2-7, with 10 bases matching TRBD1. Germline CDR1 and CDR2: DFQATT and SNEGSKA (reference sequence). There are 14 residues in the CDR3. Trimming at V came to 8 bases and at J to 5 bases, leaving 12 bases not matched to a gene. The CDR3 spells CSYLSSGTGDEQYF. The CDR3 DNA is TGCAGTTATCTATCCTCCGGGACAGGGGACGAGCAGTACTTC.